These T cell receptor beta chains were read from a single sample in a study of cytomegalovirus exposure and HLA in healthy donors. Measured with immunoSEQ multiplex PCR; TCRdb has only the in-frame clones, and not every one. Of around 84,000 clones in the sample, roughly four fifths were seen once. The sequenced sample was PBMCs. The source is a human donor in good health. Both conserved end residues are part of each CDR3. Each record gives: clone size, V gene, J gene, D gene, CDR3 protein, CDR3 DNA. D genes are given only for firm matches. Not all rows give a size; the values are once, few, many and, for expanded clones, a class.

>-|TRBV4-2|TRBJ2-7|TRBD1
CASSQVDRALSYEQYF
TGTGCCAGCAGCCAGGTTGACAGGGCCCTCTCCTACGAGCAGTACTTC
>-|TRBV7-9|TRBJ1-1|-
CASSLGLPGHTEAFF
TGTGCCAGCAGCTTAGGTCTCCCAGGGCATACTGAAGCTTTCTTT
>-|TRBV6-1|TRBJ2-7|-
CASRSAGPPYEQYF
TGTGCCAGCAGAAGCGCGGGCCCCCCGTACGAGCAGTACTTC
>-|TRBV6-5|TRBJ2-3|-
CASRLSPWTDTQYF
TGTGCCAGCAGACTGTCGCCTTGGACAGATACGCAGTATTTT
>-|TRBV18|TRBJ2-3|TRBD1
CASSQGARTDTQYF
TGTGCCAGCTCACAGGGGGCAAGGACAGATACGCAGTATTTT
>-|TRBV7-2|TRBJ1-3|-
CASSLGGGRNTIYF
TGTGCCAGCAGCTTAGGCGGGGGTCGAAACACCATATATTTT
>-|TRBV5-8|TRBJ2-5|TRBD2
CASSSGLAGGSYQETQYF
TGTGCCAGCAGCTCCGGACTAGCGGGGGGGTCGTACCAAGAGACCCAGTACTTC
>-|TRBV2|TRBJ2-7|TRBD1
CASSRDSVNEQYF
TGTGCCAGCAGTCGGGACAGTGTCAACGAGCAGTACTTC
>once|TRBV9|TRBJ2-5|-
CASSASGLVETQYF
TGTGCCAGCAGCGCCTCAGGGCTAGTAGAGACCCAGTACTTC
>-|TRBV30|TRBJ2-1|-
CAWSFDSYNEQFF
TGTGCCTGGAGTTTTGACAGTTACAATGAGCAGTTCTTC
>-|TRBV4-2|TRBJ1-5|TRBD1
CASSQDTDRGLQPQHF
TGTGCCAGCAGCCAAGATACGGACAGGGGGCTTCAGCCCCAGCATTTT
>-|TRBV19|TRBJ1-5|-
CASSIAVQGPRQPQHF
TGTGCCAGTAGTATAGCAGTACAGGGACCCCGTCAGCCCCAGCATTTT
>-|TRBV25-1|TRBJ1-2|TRBD1
CASSVRGQSYGYTF
TGTGCCAGCAGTGTCCGGGGACAGAGCTATGGCTACACCTTC
>-|TRBV29-1|TRBJ1-1|-
CSVSWGGAKFLNTEAFF
TGCAGCGTAAGTTGGGGAGGGGCTAAGTTTTTGAACACTGAAGCTTTCTTT
>-|TRBV9|TRBJ2-1|TRBD2
CASSVLAGRANEQFF
TGTGCCAGCAGCGTATTAGCGGGGAGAGCCAATGAGCAGTTCTTC
>-|TRBV19|TRBJ2-2|TRBD2
CASKLAGRNTGELFF
TGTGCCAGTAAATTAGCGGGGCGGAACACCGGGGAGCTGTTTTTT
>few|TRBV2|TRBJ1-1|-
CASSLSDTEAFF
TGTGCCAGCAGCCTTAGCGACACTGAAGCTTTCTTT
>-|TRBV29-1|TRBJ2-3|-
CSVEVRAPTDTQYF
TGCAGCGTTGAGGTCAGGGCCCCCACAGATACGCAGTATTTT
>-|TRBV15|TRBJ2-7|-
CATSRDLTDFYEQYF
TGTGCCACCAGCAGAGATTTGACAGATTTCTACGAGCAGTACTTC
>-|TRBV4-3|TRBJ2-2|TRBD1
CASSPGPGQGNTGELFF
TGCGCCAGCAGCCCAGGACCGGGACAGGGTAACACCGGGGAGCTGTTTTTT
>once|TRBV18|TRBJ1-1|-
CASGSGTEAFF
TGTGCCAGCGGGAGCGGCACTGAAGCTTTCTTT
>-|TRBV7-8|TRBJ2-7|-
CASSFGGMEQYF
TGTGCCAGCAGCTTCGGCGGGATGGAGCAGTACTTC
>-|TRBV18|TRBJ2-5|TRBD2
CASSPSGLAGDLETQYF
TGTGCCAGCTCACCCTCCGGACTAGCGGGGGATCTAGAGACCCAGTACTTC
>-|TRBV29-1|TRBJ2-6|-
CSVRGGSGANVLTF
TGCAGCGTTAGAGGGGGCTCTGGGGCCAACGTCCTGACTTTC
>-|TRBV6-6|TRBJ1-1|TRBD1
CASSPTGGTEAFF
TGTGCCAGCAGTCCTACAGGGGGCACTGAAGCTTTCTTT
>-|TRBV30|TRBJ2-5|-
CAWSEGGLETQYF
TGTGCCTGGAGTGAGGGGGGGCTAGAGACCCAGTACTTC
>-|TRBV7-2|TRBJ1-1|-
CASSPPGSYTEAFF
TGTGCCAGCAGCCCCCCCGGGTCGTATACTGAAGCTTTCTTT
>-|TRBV4-3|TRBJ1-6|-
CASSRSRGSRNSPLHF
TGCGCCAGCAGCCGCTCAAGGGGTTCTCGCAATTCACCCCTCCACTTT
>once|TRBV5-6|TRBJ1-5|-
CASSFQGRNQPQHF
TGTGCCAGCAGCTTTCAGGGTAGAAATCAGCCCCAGCATTTT
>-|TRBV10-3|TRBJ2-7|TRBD1
CAIRDSYEQYF
TGTGCCATAAGGGACAGCTACGAGCAGTACTTC
>-|TRBV7-8|TRBJ2-3|TRBD1
CASSWDRDDTQYF
TGTGCCAGCAGCTGGGACAGGGATGATACGCAGTATTTT
>-|TRBV15|TRBJ2-7|-
CATSREWGVAYEQYF
TGTGCCACCAGCAGAGAGTGGGGGGTCGCCTACGAGCAGTACTTC
>-|TRBV6-5|TRBJ2-5|-
CASRDWTAQETQYF
TGTGCCAGCAGGGACTGGACAGCCCAAGAGACCCAGTACTTC
>-|TRBV5-6|TRBJ2-3|-
CASSLTGGPTDTQYF
TGTGCCAGCAGCTTGACGGGGGGCCCCACAGATACGCAGTATTTT
>-|TRBV2|TRBJ2-7|TRBD1
CASRPGQGLLEQYF
TGTGCCAGCAGGCCGGGACAGGGATTGTTAGAGCAGTACTTC
>few|TRBV6-1|TRBJ2-1|TRBD1
CASSTGQQQFF
TGTGCCAGCAGTACGGGACAGCAGCAGTTCTTC
>-|TRBV29-1|TRBJ2-7|TRBD1
CSVGQGRLYEQYF
TGCAGCGTCGGACAGGGCCGTCTGTACGAGCAGTACTTC
>-|TRBV13|TRBJ2-7|TRBD2
CASSTSGTSSYEQYF
TGTGCCAGCAGCACATCCGGGACTAGCTCCTACGAGCAGTACTTC
>once|TRBV6-5|TRBJ1-1|-
CASSRARQVDTEAFF
TGTGCCAGCAGTCGGGCCCGACAGGTGGACACTGAAGCTTTCTTT
>once|TRBV7-9|TRBJ2-3|-
CASSLPGQGRVKDTQYF
TGTGCCAGCAGCTTACCCGGGCAGGGGAGAGTCAAAGATACGCAGTATTTT
>-|TRBV11-2|TRBJ2-5|-
CASSLWTNAGETQYF
TGTGCCAGCAGCTTGTGGACCAACGCGGGGGAGACCCAGTACTTC
>-|TRBV19|TRBJ1-2|TRBD1
CASSIGTVNYGYTF
TGTGCCAGTAGTATTGGGACAGTGAACTATGGCTACACCTTC
>-|TRBV6-6|TRBJ2-7|-
CASSKIYYEQYF
TGTGCCAGCAGTAAAATATACTACGAGCAGTACTTC
>-|TRBV4-3|TRBJ1-4|-
CASSQDGAVNEKLFF
TGCGCCAGCAGCCAAGATGGGGCAGTTAATGAAAAACTGTTTTTT
>few|TRBV5-6|TRBJ2-7|TRBD2
CASSLASGGRYEQYF
TGTGCCAGCAGCTTGGCCTCGGGGGGGCGCTACGAGCAGTACTTC
>few|TRBV4-3|TRBJ2-2|TRBD2
CASSRGGTESGELFF
TGCGCCAGCAGCCGCGGGGGAACAGAGTCCGGGGAGCTGTTTTTT
>-|TRBV15|TRBJ2-1|TRBD2
CATSRDRNSGGSYNEQFF
TGTGCCACCAGCAGAGATCGGAATAGCGGGGGGTCCTACAATGAGCAGTTCTTC
>large|TRBV7-6|TRBJ2-2|-
CASSPGESNTGELFF
TGTGCCAGCAGCCCAGGGGAATCAAACACCGGGGAGCTGTTTTTT